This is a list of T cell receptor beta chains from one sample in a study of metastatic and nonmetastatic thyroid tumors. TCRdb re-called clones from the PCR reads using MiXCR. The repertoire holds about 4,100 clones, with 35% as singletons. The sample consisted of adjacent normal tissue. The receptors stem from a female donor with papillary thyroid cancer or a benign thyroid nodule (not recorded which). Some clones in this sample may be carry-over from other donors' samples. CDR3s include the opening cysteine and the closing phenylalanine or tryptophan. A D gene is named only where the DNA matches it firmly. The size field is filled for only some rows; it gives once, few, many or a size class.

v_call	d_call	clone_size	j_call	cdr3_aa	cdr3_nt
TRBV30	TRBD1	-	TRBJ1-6	CASGQVNSPLHF	TGTGCCTCAGGACAGGTGAATTCACCCCTCCACTTT
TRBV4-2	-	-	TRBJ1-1	CASSPNQGMNTEAFF	TGTGCCAGCAGCCCAAACCAGGGGATGAACACTGAAGCTTTCTTT
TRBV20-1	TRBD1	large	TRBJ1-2	CSATLTGAGYGYTF	TGCAGTGCTACCCTGACAGGGGCGGGTTATGGCTACACCTTC
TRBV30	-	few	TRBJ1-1	CAWSVLLGTEAFF	TGTGCCTGGAGTGTATTGCTTGGCACTGAAGCTTTCTTT
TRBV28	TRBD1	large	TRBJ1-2	CASSPDRGLGGYTF	TGTGCCAGCAGTCCCGACAGGGGTCTAGGTGGCTACACCTTC
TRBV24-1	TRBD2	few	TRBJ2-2	CATSADLAGATGELFF	TGTGCCACCAGTGCCGACCTAGCGGGAGCTACCGGGGAGCTGTTTTTT
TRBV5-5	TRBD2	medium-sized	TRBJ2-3	CASSLGVGAGREDTQYF	TGTGCCAGCAGCTTGGGGGTTGGAGCGGGAAGGGAAGATACGCAGTATTTT
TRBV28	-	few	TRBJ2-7	CASQGTPWGYEQYF	TGTGCCAGTCAGGGGACACCTTGGGGGTACGAGCAGTACTTC
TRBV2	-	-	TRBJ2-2	CDSRGHEDNTGELFF	TGTGACAGCAGAGGACATGAAGACAACACCGGGGAGCTGTTTTTT
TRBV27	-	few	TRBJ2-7	CASSPGQPYEQYF	TGTGCCAGCAGTCCCGGACAGCCCTACGAGCAGTACTTC
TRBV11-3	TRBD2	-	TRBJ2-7	CASSLGPSGYEQYF	TGTGCCAGCAGCCTCGGTCCTAGCGGTTACGAGCAGTACTTC
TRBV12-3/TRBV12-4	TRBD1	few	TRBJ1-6	CASSLGDRVPDNSPLHF	TGTGCCAGCAGTTTAGGGGACAGGGTTCCGGATAATTCACCCCTCCACTTT
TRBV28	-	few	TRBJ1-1	CASTPRAGVTEAFF	TGTGCCAGCACCCCCCGGGCAGGGGTAACTGAAGCTTTCTTT
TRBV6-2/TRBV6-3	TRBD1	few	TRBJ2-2	CASTGQVRNTGELFF	TGTGCCAGCACCGGACAGGTGAGGAACACCGGGGAGCTGTTTTTT
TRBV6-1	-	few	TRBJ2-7	CASSERVGRWSYEQYF	TGTGCCAGCAGTGAACGGGTCGGGCGGTGGTCCTACGAGCAGTACTTC
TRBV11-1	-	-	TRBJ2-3	CASRNWAGGSTDTQYF	TGTGCCAGCAGAAATTGGGCAGGGGGGAGCACAGATACGCAGTATTTT
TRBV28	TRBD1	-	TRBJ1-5	CASRGGGVNQPQHF	TGTGCCAGCAGAGGAGGGGGCGTAAATCAGCCCCAGCATTTT
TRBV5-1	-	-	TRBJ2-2	CASRSTANTGELFF	TGCGCCAGCAGGAGCACAGCGAACACCGGGGAGCTGTTTTTT
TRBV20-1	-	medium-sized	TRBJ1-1	CSAAQGGGTSTEAFF	TGCAGTGCTGCTCAAGGTGGGGGGACGAGCACTGAAGCTTTCTTT
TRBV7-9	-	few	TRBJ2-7	CASSLKLGYEQYF	TGTGCCAGCAGCTTAAAACTGGGCTACGAGCAGTACTTC
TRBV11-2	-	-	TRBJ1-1	CASSSATSESHYEAFF	TGTGCCAGCAGCTCCGCAACCTCTGAGAGTCACTATGAAGCTTTCTTT
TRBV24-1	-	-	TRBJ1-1	CATRPLGGILLNTEAFF	TGTGCCACCAGGCCCTTGGGCGGGATATTATTGAACACTGAAGCTTTCTTT
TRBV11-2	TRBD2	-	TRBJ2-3	CASSYDGLAGSQGTDTQYF	TGTGCCAGCAGCTACGACGGACTAGCGGGCTCACAAGGTACAGATACGCAGTATTTT
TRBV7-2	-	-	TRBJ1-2	CASSLARARGLNYGYTF	TGTGCCAGCAGCTTAGCGCGGGCCAGGGGCCTTAACTATGGCTACACCTTC
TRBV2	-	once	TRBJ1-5	CASTTGSLGQPQHF	TGTGCCAGCACCACGGGCAGTCTCGGACAGCCCCAGCATTTT
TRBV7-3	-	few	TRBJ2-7	CASTPPHEQYF	TGTGCCAGCACCCCCCCCCACGAGCAGTACTTC
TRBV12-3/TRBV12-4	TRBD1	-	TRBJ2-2	CASRTGGANTGELFF	TGTGCCAGCAGGACAGGGGGCGCGAACACCGGGGAGCTGTTTTTT
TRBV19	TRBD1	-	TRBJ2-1	CASSIGTGGFNEQFF	TGTGCCAGTAGTATCGGGACAGGGGGATTCAATGAGCAGTTCTTC
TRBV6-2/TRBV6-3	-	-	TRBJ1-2	CASVDGSSRGGGYTF	TGTGCCAGCGTCGATGGATCGTCTAGAGGGGGTGGCTACACCTTC
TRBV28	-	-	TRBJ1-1	CASRPREAGFVAFF	TGTGCCAGCAGGCCGCGAGAGGCGGGGTTTGTTGCTTTCTTT
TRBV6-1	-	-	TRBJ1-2	CASSKQSRGPYGCTF	TGTGCCAGCTCCAAACAGTCCCGCGGCCCATATGGCTGCACCTTC
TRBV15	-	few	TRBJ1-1	CATSSSQGNTEAFF	TGTGCCACCAGCAGTTCCCAGGGAAACACTGAAGCTTTCTTT
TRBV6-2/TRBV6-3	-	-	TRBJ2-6	CASSWGGLRKKANVLTF	TGTGCCAGCAGTTGGGGGGGGCTGAGGAAGAAGGCCAACGTCCTGACTTTC
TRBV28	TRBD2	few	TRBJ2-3	CASSLPGGGTDTQYF	TGTGCCAGCAGTTTGCCGGGGGGGGGCACAGATACGCAGTATTTT
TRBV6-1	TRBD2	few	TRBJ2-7	CASSDWTSGSRAKDEQYF	TGTGCCAGCAGTGACTGGACTAGCGGGTCCCGGGCGAAGGACGAGCAGTACTTC
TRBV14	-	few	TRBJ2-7	CASSVGGYEQYF	TGTGCCAGCAGCGTAGGGGGCTACGAGCAGTACTTC
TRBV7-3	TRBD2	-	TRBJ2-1	CASSLTLARNNEQFF	TGTGCCAGCAGCTTAACACTAGCGAGGAACAATGAGCAGTTCTTC
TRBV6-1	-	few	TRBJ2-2	CASSPTGGELFF	TGTGCCAGCAGCCCTACGGGCGGGGAGCTGTTTTTT
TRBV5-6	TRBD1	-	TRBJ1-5	CASSLGTGPQPQHF	TGTGCCAGCAGCTTGGGGACAGGACCTCAGCCCCAGCATTTT
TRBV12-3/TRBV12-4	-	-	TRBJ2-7	CASSFSGTGKLAVFSCEQYF	TGTGCCAGCAGTTTCAGCGGGACAGGTAAACTAGCGGTATTCTCCTGCGAGCAGTACTTC
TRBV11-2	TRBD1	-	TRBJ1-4	CASSTGQATTNEKLFF	TGTGCCAGCAGCACAGGACAGGCGACAACTAATGAAAAACTGTTTTTT
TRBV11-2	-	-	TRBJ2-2	CASSLQRGRVTGELFF	TGTGCCAGCAGCCTTCAACGGGGCCGTGTTACCGGGGAGCTGTTTTTT
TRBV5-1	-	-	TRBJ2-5	CASSFLGRREETQYF	TGCGCCAGCAGCTTTCTGGGACGGCGGGAAGAGACCCAGTACTTC
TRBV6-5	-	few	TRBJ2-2	CASIYRGVWGTVGELFF	TGTGCCAGCATTTACCGCGGGGTGTGGGGTACGGTCGGGGAGCTGTTTTTT
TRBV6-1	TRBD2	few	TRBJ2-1	CASSELAGANEQFF	TGTGCCAGCAGTGAGCTAGCGGGAGCGAATGAGCAGTTCTTC
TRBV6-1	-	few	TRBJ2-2	CASEGGHAGELFF	TGTGCCTCCGAGGGGGGGCACGCCGGGGAGCTGTTTTTT